This is a list of T cell receptor beta chains from one sample in a study of somatic mutations in cytotoxic T cells in rheumatoid arthritis. Profiled with immunoSEQ multiplex PCR; TCRdb holds only in-frame clones, not every one. The sample yields some 30,000 clones, around 87% seen once. The sequenced sample was CD8+ T cells sorted from blood. Receptor source: an adult with rheumatoid arthritis. Both conserved end residues are part of each CDR3. The D gene is left open where the match is weak. The listing skips clone size in some rows; elsewhere it reads once, few, many or a size class.

v_gene	j_gene	d_gene	abundance	CDR3nt	CDR3aa
TRBV7-9	TRBJ1-4	TRBD1	-	TGTGCCAGCAGCTTAGACGCAGGGGGCGCCAGGAAACTGTTTTTT	CASSLDAGGARKLFF
TRBV5-1	TRBJ2-3	-	-	TGCGCCAGCAGCCACGGGGACGTAAGCACAGATACGCAGTATTTT	CASSHGDVSTDTQYF
TRBV6-6	TRBJ2-2	-	once	TGTGCCAGCAGTTTCCGACTTGGGACCGGGGAGCTGTTTTTT	CASSFRLGTGELFF
TRBV19	TRBJ2-1	-	-	TGTGCCAGTAGTATAGATCGCGGCAGGGGTTTAAGCAATGAGCAGTTCTTC	CASSIDRGRGLSNEQFF
TRBV4-3	TRBJ2-4	-	-	TGCGCCAGCAGCCAAGACAGCTTCAAAAACATTCAGTACTTC	CASSQDSFKNIQYF
TRBV29-1	TRBJ2-5	TRBD2	once	TGCAGCGTTGAGATCGCTAGCGGGGCATACCAAGAGACCCAGTACTTC	CSVEIASGAYQETQYF
TRBV4-1	TRBJ1-1	-	-	TGCGCCAGCAGCCAAGATGGAGCAGGGAACACTGAAGCTTTCTTT	CASSQDGAGNTEAFF
TRBV9	TRBJ1-2	-	-	TGTGCCAGCAGCGTAGCCCCCTTGAAGGGGGGAGCTAACTATGGCTACACCTTC	CASSVAPLKGGANYGYTF
TRBV7-9	TRBJ1-6	-	-	TGTGCCAGCAGCCATCCAAAGGGTCAGTTTTCACCCCTCCACTTT	CASSHPKGQFSPLHF
TRBV6-1	TRBJ2-7	TRBD1	-	TGTGCCAGCAGTGGCCGGGACAGGGAATTACTAGGTGCCCCCTCCTACGAGCAGTACTTC	CASSGRDRELLGAPSYEQYF
TRBV5-1	TRBJ2-7	-	-	TGCGCCAGCAGCATCGAAGTCCAATACGAGCAGTACTTC	CASSIEVQYEQYF
TRBV6-5	TRBJ2-1	-	-	TGTGCCAGCAGTTACTCACAAGCCTACAATGAGCAGTTCTTC	CASSYSQAYNEQFF
TRBV18	TRBJ1-5	TRBD1	-	TGTGCCAGCTCACCGACAGGGATGTCCTATCAGCCCCAGCATTTT	CASSPTGMSYQPQHF
TRBV13	TRBJ2-5	-	-	TGTGCCAGCAGGTACAGCGGGGAGACCCAGTACTTC	CASRYSGETQYF
TRBV25-1	TRBJ1-1	-	few	TGTGCCAGCAGTCCCAGGACCGTGAACACTGAAGCTTTCTTT	CASSPRTVNTEAFF
TRBV7-2	TRBJ2-1	-	-	TGTGCCAGCAGCCACCCCCTTACGCGGACCGAGCAGTTCTTC	CASSHPLTRTEQFF
TRBV7-9	TRBJ1-2	TRBD1	-	TGTGCCAGCAGCTTTAGTGGGACAGGGAAACCCAACTATGGCTACACCTTC	CASSFSGTGKPNYGYTF
TRBV4-1	TRBJ2-1	-	once	TGCGCCAGCAGTCGGGGGGCCTTCAATGAGCAGTTCTTC	CASSRGAFNEQFF
TRBV5-4	TRBJ1-1	-	once	TGTGCCAGCAGCCCGGGACCCCCTGTTGAAGCTTTCTTT	CASSPGPPVEAFF
TRBV6-1	TRBJ2-1	-	-	TGTGCCAGCAGTGAAATTGATAGCTCCTACAATGAGCAGTTCTTC	CASSEIDSSYNEQFF
TRBV15	TRBJ1-3	-	-	TGTGCCACCAGCATCTCCAGTTCCTTCTCTGGAAACACCATATATTTT	CATSISSSFSGNTIYF
TRBV29-1	TRBJ1-2	-	few	TGCAGCGTAGAACGAGGGAGGAGAGAGGGCTACACCTTC	CSVERGRREGYTF
TRBV19	TRBJ2-5	TRBD2	-	TGTGCCAGTAGTATAGGACTAGCGGTCGAAGAGACCCAGTACTTC	CASSIGLAVEETQYF
TRBV9	TRBJ2-2	TRBD1	-	TGTGCCAGCAGCCCTCGGGACAGGGTGGGCACCGGGGAGCTGTTTTTT	CASSPRDRVGTGELFF
TRBV7-9	TRBJ1-1	-	-	TGTGCCAGCAGCTTACCCAGGGAGAAACCTGAAGCTTTCTTT	CASSLPREKPEAFF
TRBV14	TRBJ2-7	-	-	TGTGCCAGCAGCCAATCTCGGGGACCCACCTACGAGCAGTACTTC	CASSQSRGPTYEQYF
TRBV19	TRBJ2-4	-	-	TGTGCCAGTAGTATTGACTACTACAAAAACATTCAGTACTTC	CASSIDYYKNIQYF